These 7 T cell receptor beta chains came from one sample sequenced in a study of T cells in localized non-small cell lung cancer. Using immunoSEQ multiplex PCR, the repertoire was profiled, and TCRdb retains in-frame clones only, with some absent. The sample holds some 55,000 clones, under 85% seen once. This specimen consisted of peripheral blood, obtained before any cancer treatment. The receptors come from a female donor aged 60 or older with stage II squamous cell lung carcinoma.

In its sample, this clone was seen once. The genes are TRBV5-4 and TRBJ2-3; D uncertain. Germline lookup yields CDR1 SGHNT and CDR2 YYREEE (reference sequence). Between the trimmed V and J ends, which lost 0 bases and 6 bases, there was a span of 5 bases. This CDR3 is built from 12 residues. The CDR3 region has the DNA TGTGCCAGCAGCTTGGAGGGCGATACGCAGTATTTT. It specifies CASSLEGDTQYF.

The chain recombines TRBV4-3 with TRBJ1-1; 7 nucleotides line up with TRBD1. The V segment lost 2 bases and the J segment 8 bases; nucleotides outside the gene matches: 14. CDR1 LGHNA and CDR2 YSLEER come from the germline V gene. The CDR3 runs to 16 residues. CDR3 DNA: TGCGCCAGCAGCCAACTAACTCCGGGACAGCATTCGGAAGCTTTCTTT. Translated, it gives CASSQLTPGQHSEAFF.

This chain connects TRBV25-1 to TRBJ1-4; D remains ambiguous. CDR3 length: 16 amino acids. Germline CDR1 is MGHDK and CDR2 is SYGVNS. Between the trimmed V and J ends, which lost 4 bases and 0 bases, there was a span of 12 bases. The CDR3: CASSGNRGATNEKLFF. In nucleotides, the CDR3 is TGTGCCAGCAGTGGAAACCGGGGAGCAACTAATGAAAAACTGTTTTTT.

V gene TRBV30 combines with J gene TRBJ1-4; TRBD1 agrees at 11 bases. The CDR3 loop spans 14 amino acids. CDR1 GTSNPN and CDR2 SVGIG come from the germline V gene (reference sequence). J gave up 8 bases and V 4 bases, and 6 bases lay outside the gene matches. This CDR3 reads CAWTAGQGVEKLFF. The CDR3 region has the DNA TGTGCCTGGACCGCGGGACAGGGGGTGGAAAAACTGTTTTTT.

This chain links TRBV25-1 with TRBJ2-7, with D perhaps matching TRBD1 (6 bases). Germline CDR1 MGHDK, CDR2 SYGVNS. The V end was cut by 4 bases, the J end by 0 bases, with 7 bases between. This CDR3 spans 13 amino acids. The CDR3 DNA reads TGTGCCAGCAGTGGACAGGACTCCTACGAGCAGTACTTC. Translating it yields CASSGQDSYEQYF.

The rearrangement joins TRBV16 to TRBJ1-1; D is uncertain. V dropped 4 bases and J dropped 1 base, with 7 bases sitting between them. This CDR3 is built from 13 residues. In germline, CDR1 is KGHSY, CDR2 FQNENV. CDR3 bases: TGTGCCAGCAGCCTGGCATGGAACACTGAAGCTTTCTTT. Translation gives CASSLAWNTEAFF. The complete variable domain, with remaining parts taken from reference TRBV16 and TRBJ1-1, reads GEEVAQTPKHLVRGEGQKAKLYCAPIKGHSYVFWYQQVLKNEFKFLISFQNENVFDETGMPKERFSAKCLPNSPCSLEIQATKLEDSAVYFCASSLAWNTEAFFGQGTRLTVV.

Remarks on this clone: This CDR3 is also generated by other DNA sequences in the sample. This rearrangement joins TRBV7-6 to TRBJ2-3, with no clear D. V lost 5 bases and J 0 bases, leaving 6 bases between the germline ends. Germline CDR1 and CDR2: SGHVS and FNYEAQ. CDR3 length equals 13 residues. The chain's CDR3 is CASSGHSTDTQYF. For the CDR3, the DNA is TGTGCCAGCAGCGGCCATAGCACAGATACGCAGTATTTT.